This T cell receptor beta chain was recovered during a study of spatial heterogeneity in lung cancer. This clonotype was seen a handful of times. Each CDR3 protein is one row after TCRdb ran MiXCR on the 5' RACE reads. Among under 30,000 distinct CDR3 sequences, roughly 6% were seen once, and the ten largest hold 22%. Described time point: blood at routine non-recurrence follow-up after resection. Whole RNA, isolated from tumor, nontumor lung or frozen PBMC, was sequenced without prior sorting. CDR1 and CDR2 (germline): GTSNPN, SVGIG (reference sequence). This CDR3 has 14 amino acids. The V end lost 4 bases, the J end lost 5 bases, and 18 bases lay between the germline ends.

Sequenced material: PBMCs, taken at follow-up. The rearrangement joins TRBV30 to TRBJ2-7; D remains unclear. This sequence originates from a male donor with early-stage non-small cell lung cancer. CDR3 sequence reads: CAWTPPRQAHEQYF. For the CDR3, the DNA is TGTGCCTGGACTCCCCCCCGGCAGGCACACGAGCAGTACTTC.